The 12 T cell receptor beta chains below come from one sample, sequenced in a study of cytomegalovirus exposure and HLA in healthy donors. Some clones are missing from TCRdb's copy, which holds only in-frame ones; the method was immunoSEQ multiplex PCR. The sample contains under 400,000 clones, 70% to 90% of which appear only once. Source material: PBMCs. Every receptor here comes from a woman aged 18-29 years in good health and CMV-seronegative.

The J gene is TRBJ2-1, the V gene TRBV30; the D gene is possibly TRBD1 (6 bases). Germline lookup yields CDR1 GTSNPN and CDR2 SVGIG (reference sequence). The CDR3 length is 15 residues. The ends were cut back, 5 bases at V and 0 bases at J, with 14 bases in the middle. The CDR3 region has the DNA TGTGCCTGGCAGGGGTCTCCGAGCTCCTACAATGAGCAGTTCTTC. Translated: CAWQGSPSSYNEQFF.

The gene calls are TRBV5-1 and TRBJ2-2, with 9 bases matching TRBD2. Trimming took 0 bases from V and 6 from J; bases not matched to a gene: 3. Germline V gene sequence: CDR1 SGHRS, CDR2 YFSETQ. This CDR3 has 15 amino acids. CDR3 DNA sequence: TGCGCCAGCAGCTTGGATAGCGGGGGAGCCGGGGAGCTGTTTTTT. Its translation is CASSLDSGGAGELFF.

This clone came up once. The CDR3 loop is CASRDREKTEGYTF. The CDR3 DNA reads as TGTGCCAGCAGGGACAGGGAGAAAACGGAGGGCTACACCTTC. The chain is built from TRBV28 and TRBJ1-2; TRBD1 agrees at 8 bases. Trimming took 6 bases from V and 8 from J; bases not matched to a gene: 11. Germline-derived CDR1 and CDR2 are MDHEN and SYDVKM. CDR3 length equals 14 residues.

CDR3 sequence (DNA): TGTGCCAGCAGCACAGCACCAGGATCTAATGAAAAACTGTTTTTT. It yields the protein CASSTAPGSNEKLFF. J is TRBJ1-4 and V is TRBV5-4; no firm D call. CDR1 is SGHNT, CDR2 YYREEE, per germline (reference sequence). CDR3 length: 15 residues. The V end was cut by 4 bases, the J end by 3 bases, with 13 bases between. Using reference TRBV5-4 and TRBJ1-4 for the parts outside the CDR3, the full variable domain is ETGVTQSPTHLIKTRGQQVTLRCSSQSGHNTVSWYQQALGQGPQFIFQYYREEENGRGNFPPRFSGLQFPNYSSELNVNALELDDSALYLCASSTAPGSNEKLFFGSGTQLSVL.

This clone was recorded only once. The rearrangement joins TRBV29-1 to TRBJ1-3; D unresolved. Trimming shortened V by 4 bases and J by 0 bases, and 13 bases separated the two germline ends. Germline V CDR1 and CDR2: SQVTM, ANQGSEA. The CDR3 is 15 residues long. The chain's CDR3 is CSVGGRSPSGNTIYF. The CDR3 DNA reads TGCAGCGTTGGAGGGCGGAGCCCCTCTGGAAACACCATATATTTT.

The chain has TRBV4-2 and TRBJ1-1; D uncertain. Germline V gene lookup returns CDR1 LGHNA and CDR2 YNFKEQ. This CDR3 is 14 amino acids long. Trimming took 1 base from V and 4 from J, leaving 10 bases between them. CDR3 bases: TGTGCCAGCAGCCAAGGGTCGCCGGGCACTGAAGCTTTCTTT. It encodes CASSQGSPGTEAFF.

V and J are TRBV19 and TRBJ2-2, with 8 nucleotides matching TRBD1. V shed 6 bases and J 4 bases; nucleotides not matched to a gene: 13. The CDR3 length is 17 residues. The germline V gene encodes CDR1 LNHDA and CDR2 SQIVND (reference sequence). The CDR3 DNA reads as TGTGCCAGTAGCAACTTTCTAGGACAGGGAGCCACCGGGGAGCTGTTTTTT. Translation: CASSNFLGQGATGELFF.

This clone was seen once. The CDR3 spells CASCLRPLAGGPYEQYF. CDR3 DNA: TGTGCCAGCTGTCTACGGCCTTTAGCGGGAGGGCCTTACGAGCAGTACTTC. V is TRBV28 and J is TRBJ2-7; 11 bases agree with TRBD2. The CDR3 loop spans 17 amino acids. Germline CDR1 is MDHEN and CDR2 is SYDVKM. The J segment lost 4 bases and the V segment lost 8 bases, leaving 16 bases of the junction unmatched.

The chain joins TRBV9 to TRBJ1-5; D perhaps matches TRBD1 (6 bases). Trimming pared 3 bases from V and 3 bases from J, leaving 13 bases between. Germline CDR1 is SGDLS and CDR2 is YYNGEE. This CDR3 comprises 15 residues. CDR3 sequence reads: CASSEGPGANQPQHF. The DNA of the CDR3 is TGTGCCAGCAGCGAGGGACCAGGGGCCAATCAGCCCCAGCATTTT.

This chain connects TRBV14 to TRBJ2-3; the D gene is possibly TRBD2 (5 bases). The CDR3 runs to 16 residues. V was clipped by 4 bases and J by 3 bases, with 17 bases between them. Per the germline V gene, CDR1 is SGHDN and CDR2 is FVKESK. DNA for the CDR3: TGTGCCAGCAGCCCCTACCCGTCGGTAGCGACAGATACGCAGTATTTT. Translated: CASSPYPSVATDTQYF.

This clone was picked up one time. The chain couples TRBV30 to TRBJ2-1; 8 bases are shared with TRBD1. CDR3 length: 12 amino acids. Germline CDR1 reads GTSNPN; CDR2 reads SVGIG (reference sequence). V lost 5 bases, J lost 8 bases, and 5 bases stayed unmatched. The CDR3 region is CAWGDRNDEQFF. CDR3 DNA sequence: TGTGCCTGGGGGGACAGGAACGATGAGCAGTTCTTC.

The chain links TRBV6-1 to TRBJ2-1; TRBD2 might be the D (6 bases). V lost 3 bases to trimming and J lost 8 bases, with 8 bases between them. The V gene's germline CDR1 is MNHNS and CDR2 SASEGT. The CDR3 contains 12 residues. The CDR3: CASSDPSDEQFF. CDR3 nucleotide sequence: TGTGCCAGCAGTGACCCTAGCGATGAGCAGTTCTTC.